A single T cell receptor (beta chain) is shown here with its context. This entry comes from a study of blood T cell repertoires in COVID-19. Study information: T cells, B-cell-depleted T cells, or PBMCs supplied cDNA or gDNA.

Deletions cut 3 bases from V and 6 bases from J, with 9 bases between. The germline gives CDR1 SEHNR, CDR2 FQNEAQ (reference sequence). The CDR3 totals 13 residues. Under the authors' procedure: Amplification with reference gene primers provided the estimates of nucleated cell counts. Produced via immunoSEQ multiplex PCR; TCRdb's table is partial and in-frame only. The DNA was the basis for D and trimming; V, J and clone size are from that table. The table shows 150,000 to 200,000 clones, with 90% occurring only once. This receptor was taken from a man aged 50 to 59 with acute or convalescent COVID-19. Input material: peripheral blood. The V and J genes are TRBV7-9 and TRBJ1-5; no definite D call. CDR3: CASSLAGGQPQHF. The CDR3 DNA reads TGTGCCAGCAGCTTGGCTGGCGGTCAGCCCCAGCATTTT.